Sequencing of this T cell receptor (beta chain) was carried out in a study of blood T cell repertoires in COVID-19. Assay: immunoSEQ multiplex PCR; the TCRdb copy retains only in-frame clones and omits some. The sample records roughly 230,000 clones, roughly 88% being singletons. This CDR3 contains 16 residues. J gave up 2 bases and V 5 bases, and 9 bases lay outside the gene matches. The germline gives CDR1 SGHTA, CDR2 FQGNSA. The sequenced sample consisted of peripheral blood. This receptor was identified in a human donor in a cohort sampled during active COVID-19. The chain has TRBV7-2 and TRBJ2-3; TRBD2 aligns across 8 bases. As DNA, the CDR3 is TGTGCCAGCAGCAGATTGACAGCGGGGGACACAGATACGCAGTATTTT. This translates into CASSRLTAGDTDTQYF.